This TCR beta chain was documented in a study of immune cell composition in non-small cell lung cancer. Clones were sequenced by immunoSEQ multiplex PCR, and TCRdb holds only the in-frame ones, with some missing. The table lists fewer than 15,000 clones, approximately 69% of them singletons, with under 10% in the top ten. This receptor was taken from a human donor with non-small cell lung cancer. Source material: lung tumor tissue.

CDR3: CASSTWRQTGEKLFF. The CDR3 coding sequence is TGTGCCAGTAGTACCTGGAGGCAAACCGGCGAAAAACTGTTTTTT. The J gene is TRBJ1-4, the V gene TRBV19; no clear D gene. V was clipped by 4 bases and J by 8 bases, with 17 bases between them. Germline V gene sequence: CDR1 LNHDA, CDR2 SQIVND (reference sequence). The CDR3 length is 15 residues.